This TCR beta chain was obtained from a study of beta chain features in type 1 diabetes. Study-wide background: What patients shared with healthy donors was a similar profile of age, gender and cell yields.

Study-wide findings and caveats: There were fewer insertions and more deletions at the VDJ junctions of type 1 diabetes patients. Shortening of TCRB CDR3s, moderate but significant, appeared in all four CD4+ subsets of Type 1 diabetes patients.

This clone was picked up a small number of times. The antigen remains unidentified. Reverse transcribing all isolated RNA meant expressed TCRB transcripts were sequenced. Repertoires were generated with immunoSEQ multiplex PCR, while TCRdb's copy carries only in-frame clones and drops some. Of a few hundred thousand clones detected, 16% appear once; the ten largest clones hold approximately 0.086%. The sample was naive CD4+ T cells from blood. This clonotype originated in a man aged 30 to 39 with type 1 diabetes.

CDR3 nucleotides: TGTGCCAGCAGCCGTCAGGGGAGTTCCTACAATGAGCAGTTCTTC. As protein: CASSRQGSSYNEQFF. This chain links TRBV5-6 with TRBJ2-1; TRBD1 is a possible D gene (6 bases). Germline CDR1 and CDR2: SGHDT and YYEEEE. V was shortened by 4 bases and J by 1 base, with 12 bases between the two germline ends. The CDR3 runs to 15 residues.